One sample yielded the 27 T cell receptor beta chains listed below, sequenced in a study of PD-L1 blockade in urothelial cancer. Profiled with immunoSEQ multiplex PCR; TCRdb holds only in-frame clones, not every one. The data contain tens of thousands of clones, 75% to 90% of them seen just once; the ten biggest clones take up more than 12%. Time point given: pretreatment peripheral blood. Specimen: PBMCs, collected around atezolizumab (anti-PD-L1) treatment. Receptor source: a man between 60 and 70 years old with urothelial cancer.

The chain recombines TRBV12-5 with TRBJ1-5; D gene unclear. The V and J ends lost 7 bases and 1 base respectively, with 8 bases between them. Germline loops: CDR1 LGHNT, CDR2 FRNRAP. The CDR3 extends over 13 amino acids. The CDR3 is CASARVSNQPQHF. In DNA form, the CDR3 reads TGTGCTAGTGCTCGGGTAAGCAATCAGCCCCAGCATTTT.

The table lists this clone with a count of one. The chain is built from TRBV5-1 and TRBJ2-5; TRBD1 aligns across 8 bases. The V and J ends lost 5 bases and 3 bases, in that order; junction bases with no gene match: 9. Looked up from germline, CDR1 is SGHRS and CDR2 is YFSETQ. The CDR3 is 15 amino acids. The CDR3 protein is CASRRVTGAEETQYF. In DNA, the CDR3 is TGCGCCAGCAGACGGGTGACAGGGGCGGAAGAGACCCAGTACTTC.

The chain employs TRBV6-1 and TRBJ2-3; 8 bases align to TRBD2. This CDR3 has 15 residues. The trim removed 3 bases at V and 4 bases at J, leaving 6 bases unmatched. Germline values: CDR1 MNHNS, CDR2 SASEGT. CDR3 coding DNA: TGTGCCAGCAGTGATACGGCGGGGGGACCAGATACGCAGTATTTT. Translating it yields CASSDTAGGPDTQYF.

The J gene is TRBJ2-2, the V gene TRBV6-1; 7 bases are a match to TRBD2. This CDR3 is 15 amino acids long. Trimming cost V 4 bases and J 0 bases; bases outside gene matches: 2. Germline lookup yields CDR1 MNHNS and CDR2 SASEGT. This chain's CDR3 is CASSGEGTNTGELFF. The CDR3 DNA is TGTGCCAGCAGTGGGGAGGGAACGAACACCGGGGAGCTGTTTTTT.

V gene TRBV4-3 combines with J gene TRBJ2-1; D is possibly TRBD2 (5 bases). This CDR3 has 15 amino acids. Trimming stripped 3 bases from V and 10 bases from J, with 19 bases between. The germline V gene encodes CDR1 LGHNA and CDR2 YSLEER. DNA of the CDR3: TGCGCCAGCAGCCAGTTGCTCTGGACTCGCGCCGAGCAGTTCTTC. The encoded protein is CASSQLLWTRAEQFF.

The chain employs TRBV7-3 and TRBJ2-2, with 8 bases matching TRBD1. Germline CDR1 reads SGHTA; CDR2 reads FQGTGA. With V trimmed by 2 bases and J by 4 bases, 6 bases remained unmatched. The CDR3 runs to 16 residues. CDR3 in DNA: TGTGCCAGCAGCTTACAGGGGGCAACGGGCACCGGGGAGCTGTTTTTT. Amino acids: CASSLQGATGTGELFF.

V and J are TRBV6-5 and TRBJ1-4, with 10 bases that match TRBD1. J gave up 7 bases and V 6 bases, and 8 bases lay outside the gene matches. Germline V gene sequence: CDR1 MNHEY, CDR2 SVGAGI. The CDR3 consists of 15 residues. In DNA, the CDR3 is TGTGCCAGCAGGCCCCGACAGGGGGCGGGTGAAAAACTGTTTTTT. The encoded protein is CASRPRQGAGEKLFF.

The V call is TRBV4-2, the J call TRBJ1-2; the D gene is possibly TRBD1 (5 bases). This CDR3 has 16 residues. Germline CDR1 reads LGHNA; CDR2 reads YNFKEQ. Trimming left V 3 bases short and J 0 bases short, with 14 bases between. The CDR3 region has the DNA TGTGCCAGCAGCCAGGCGTACGGGGGTTCTAACTATGGCTACACCTTC. Translated, it gives CASSQAYGGSNYGYTF.

The J gene is TRBJ2-3, the V gene TRBV19; 9 nucleotides line up with TRBD1. Germline V CDR1 and CDR2: LNHDA, SQIVND (reference sequence). The CDR3 consists of 14 residues. The ends lost 5 bases at V and 6 bases at J; junction bases unmatched: 6. This chain's CDR3 is CASSVQGASDTQYF. For the CDR3, the DNA is TGTGCCAGTAGTGTACAGGGGGCGTCCGATACGCAGTATTTT. Drawing the rest from reference TRBV19 and TRBJ2-3, the complete variable domain is DGGITQSPKYLFRKEGQNVTLSCEQNLNHDAMYWYRQDPGQGLRLIYYSQIVNDFQKGDIAEGYSVSREKKESFPLTVTSAQKNPTAFYLCASSVQGASDTQYFGPGTRLTVL.

In this sample, this clone turned up once. The V gene is TRBV6-1, the J gene TRBJ2-3; no firm D call. V lost 2 bases, J lost 0 bases, and 15 bases lay in between. There are 17 residues in the CDR3. Germline assignment: CDR1 MNHNS and CDR2 SASEGT. CDR3 amino acids: CASSELSSGPSTDTQYF. The CDR3 DNA follows: TGTGCCAGCAGTGAACTGTCTTCGGGTCCCAGCACAGATACGCAGTATTTT.

This chain uses TRBV28 with TRBJ1-5; a possible D gene is TRBD1 (6 bases). Germline V gene data show CDR1 as MDHEN and CDR2 as SYDVKM. There are 16 residues in the CDR3. Deletions cut 6 bases from V and 7 bases from J, with 22 bases between. CDR3 in amino acids: CASRTALQGSGQPQHF. In DNA, the CDR3 is TGTGCCAGCAGAACAGCCCTACAGGGTTCAGGACAGCCCCAGCATTTT.

This chain connects TRBV15 to TRBJ2-1; the match to TRBD1 covers 10 bases. The CDR3 length is 14 residues. The trim removed 6 bases at V and 8 bases at J, leaving 7 bases unmatched. Germline V lookup: CDR1 LNHNV, CDR2 YYDKDF (reference sequence). Written as DNA, the CDR3 is TGTGCCACCAGTTCCTGGACAGGGGGTTATGAGCAGTTCTTC. It translates to CATSSWTGGYEQFF.

The CDR3 nucleotides are TGCAGCGTGAGTCAGACTACGACAGATACGCAGTATTTT. Translation gives CSVSQTTTDTQYF. V usage is TRBV29-1 and J usage is TRBJ2-3; D is perhaps TRBD2 (5 bases). V was clipped by 6 bases and J by 3 bases, with 13 bases between them. The CDR3 totals 13 residues. The germline gives CDR1 SQVTM, CDR2 ANQGSEA.

The DNA for the CDR3 is TGTGCCTGGAGGGATGGGACAGACTACGAGCAGTACTTC. It translates to CAWRDGTDYEQYF. V gene TRBV30 combines with J gene TRBJ2-7; 7 bases are a match to TRBD1. This CDR3 has 13 residues. Germline CDR1 reads GTSNPN; CDR2 reads SVGIG (reference sequence). V was pared by 3 bases and J by 3 bases, with 5 bases of the junction left unmatched.

In DNA, the CDR3 is TGTGCCAGCGACGGACAGGGGGGGGTCGGGGAGCTGTTTTTT. Amino acids: CASDGQGGVGELFF. J is TRBJ2-2 and V is TRBV27, with 10 bases that match TRBD1. V lost 8 bases and J lost 7; bases outside the gene matches: 7. CDR3 length: 14 amino acids. The V gene's germline CDR1 is MNHEY and CDR2 SMNVEV (reference sequence).

The chain joins TRBV7-9 to TRBJ1-1, with D perhaps TRBD1 (5 bases). This CDR3 is built from 13 residues. The V gene's germline CDR1 is SEHNR and CDR2 FQNEAQ (reference sequence). V lost 3 bases and J lost 7, with 12 bases in between. The CDR3 protein is CASSLADIFEAFF. The DNA of the CDR3 is TGTGCCAGCAGCTTGGCGGACATCTTTGAAGCTTTCTTT. The full variable domain, rest sourced from reference TRBV7-9 and TRBJ1-1, is DTGVSQNPRHKITKRGQNVTFRCDPISEHNRLYWYRQTLGQGPEFLTYFQNEAQLEKSRLLSDRFSAERPKGSFSTLEIQRTEQGDSAMYLCASSLADIFEAFFGQGTRLTVV.

This clone was detected only a few times. The gene calls are TRBV4-1 and TRBJ1-2; 7 bases line up with TRBD1. J lost 5 bases, V lost 4 bases, and 7 bases had no gene match. The CDR3 has 14 amino acids. Germline-derived CDR1 and CDR2 are MGHRA and YSYEKL. For the CDR3, the DNA is TGCGCCAGCAGCCTAGACGGCAGGGGGTATGGCTACACCTTC. This encodes CASSLDGRGYGYTF.

The chain carries TRBV5-1 and TRBJ2-1; 14 nucleotides align to TRBD2. Germline V gene lookup returns CDR1 SGHRS and CDR2 YFSETQ. Trimming removed 4 bases from V and 6 bases from J; junction bases left unmatched: 9. There are 17 residues in the CDR3. In DNA form, the CDR3 reads TGCGCCAGCAGCACCGGACTAGCGGGGGGCCTAGTCAATGAGCAGTTCTTC. Residues: CASSTGLAGGLVNEQFF.

This chain uses TRBV28 with TRBJ2-7, with D possibly TRBD1 on 5 matching bases. V shed 6 bases and J shed 1 base, with 16 bases lying between them. CDR3 length: 15 residues. Germline V gene sequence: CDR1 MDHEN, CDR2 SYDVKM. CDR3 nucleotide sequence: TGTGCCAGCAGCCCTCCCGGCGACAGTTCCTACGAGCAGTACTTC. Translating gives CASSPPGDSSYEQYF. Filled out from reference TRBV28 and TRBJ2-7, the complete variable domain reads DVKVTQSSRYLVKRTGEKVFLECVQDMDHENMFWYRQDPGLGLRLIYFSYDVKMKEKGDIPEGYSVSREKKERFSLILESASTNQTSMYLCASSPPGDSSYEQYFGPGTRLTVT.

The chain couples TRBV9 to TRBJ2-1; no clear D gene. Trimming left V 0 bases short and J 8 bases short, with 6 bases between. This CDR3 region has 12 residues. Germline lookup yields CDR1 SGDLS and CDR2 YYNGEE. The CDR3 spells CASSVAEDEQFF. CDR3 in DNA: TGTGCCAGCAGCGTAGCTGAGGATGAGCAGTTCTTC.

The J gene is TRBJ2-1, the V gene TRBV5-6; 7 bases are a match to TRBD1. This CDR3 is 15 amino acids long. After removal of 1 base from V and 2 bases from J, the junction contained 3 bases not matched to a gene. Germline assignment: CDR1 SGHDT and CDR2 YYEEEE. The CDR3 here is CASSLPGGTYNEQFF. For the CDR3, the DNA is TGTGCCAGCAGCTTGCCAGGGGGTACCTACAATGAGCAGTTCTTC.

The chain has TRBV7-2 and TRBJ2-1; 9 bases match TRBD2. CDR1 SGHTA and CDR2 FQGNSA come from the germline V gene. V gave up 1 base and J gave up 7 bases; unmatched junction bases: 5. This CDR3 region has 15 residues. The CDR3 nucleotides read TGTGCCAGCAGCTTAGGGCGGGGGGGCCTTAATGAGCAGTTCTTC. Translated: CASSLGRGGLNEQFF. Based on the CDR3 plus reference TRBV7-2 and TRBJ2-1, the full variable domain is GAGVSQSPSNKVTEKGKDVELRCDPISGHTALYWYRQSLGQGLEFLIYFQGNSAPDKSGLPSDRFSAERTGGSVSTLTIQRTQQEDSAVYLCASSLGRGGLNEQFFGPGTRLTVL.

This clone has just one count. V usage is TRBV30 and J usage is TRBJ2-1, with a possible D match to TRBD2 (6 bases). The CDR3 runs to 11 residues. Per germline, CDR1 GTSNPN and CDR2 SVGIG (reference sequence). V was shortened by 2 bases and J by 10 bases, with 9 bases between the two germline ends. The CDR3 loop reads CAWSPRGEQFF. CDR3 coding DNA: TGTGCCTGGAGTCCTCGGGGGGAGCAGTTCTTC.

DNA for the CDR3: TGTGCCTGGAGTGTCGTGACTAGCGGGGGGGCCAATGAGCAGTTCTTC. This codes for CAWSVVTSGGANEQFF. The chain combines TRBV30 with TRBJ2-1; 14 bases match TRBD2. The CDR3 runs 16 residues. Germline V gene data show CDR1 as GTSNPN and CDR2 as SVGIG (reference sequence). Trimming cost V 0 bases and J 6 bases; bases outside gene matches: 4.

The genes are TRBV2 and TRBJ2-5; D might be TRBD1 (5 bases). Per the germline V gene, CDR1 is SNHLY and CDR2 is FYNNEI. The CDR3 sequence is 14 residues long. Trimming took 5 bases from V and 2 from J, leaving 12 bases between them. In nucleotides, the CDR3 is TGTGCCAGCAGTAATTACAGGAGTCAAGAGACCCAGTACTTC. Encoded protein: CASSNYRSQETQYF.

The V call is TRBV5-1, the J call TRBJ2-1, with 7 bases aligning to TRBD1. Germline assignment: CDR1 SGHRS and CDR2 YFSETQ. The length of the CDR3 is 19 residues. The V and J ends lost 3 bases and 0 bases, in that order; junction bases with no gene match: 15. Written as DNA, the CDR3 is TGCGCCAGCAGCTCCCCTTTAGGGGGCGACCACCTCTCCTACAATGAGCAGTTCTTC. Translated: CASSSPLGGDHLSYNEQFF.

The chain couples TRBV30 to TRBJ2-7; 7 nucleotides agree with TRBD1. Germline CDR1 reads GTSNPN; CDR2 reads SVGIG (reference sequence). V dropped 3 bases and J dropped 1; count of bases not matched to a gene: 6. This CDR3 is built from 14 residues. CDR3 sequence: CAWSRTGESYEQYF. DNA of the CDR3: TGTGCCTGGAGCCGGACAGGAGAGTCCTACGAGCAGTACTTC. Full variable domain (rest looked up from reference TRBV30 and TRBJ2-7): SQTIHQWPATLVQPVGSPLSLECTVEGTSNPNLYWYRQAAGRGLQLLFYSVGIGQISSEVPQNLSASRPQDRQFILSSKKLLLSDSGFYLCAWSRTGESYEQYFGPGTRLTVT.